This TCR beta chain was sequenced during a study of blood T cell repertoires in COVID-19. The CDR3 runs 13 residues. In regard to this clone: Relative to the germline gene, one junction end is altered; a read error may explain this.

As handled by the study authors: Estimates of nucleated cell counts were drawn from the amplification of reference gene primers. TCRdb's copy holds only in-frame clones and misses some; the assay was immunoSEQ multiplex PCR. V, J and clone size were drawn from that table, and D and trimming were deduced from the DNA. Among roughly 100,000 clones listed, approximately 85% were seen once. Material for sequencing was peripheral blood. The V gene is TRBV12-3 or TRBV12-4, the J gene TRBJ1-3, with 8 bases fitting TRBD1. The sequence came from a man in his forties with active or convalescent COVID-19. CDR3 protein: CAGRGQAGNTIYF. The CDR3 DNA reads TGTGCCGGCAGGGGGCAAGCTGGAAACACCATATATTTT.